This T cell receptor beta chain was sequenced during a study of shared clonotypes between healthy human individuals. Study outcomes and limitations: Among donors, the sharing of clonotypes was expected to be influenced by sequencing depth.

Here immunoSEQ multiplex PCR was the method, and the copy in TCRdb shows in-frame clones only, minus some. The repertoire consists of fewer than 1.6 million clones, with 97% to 99% occurring once and the leading ten covering about 0.34%. Of note for this clone: What it recognizes is unknown.

CDR1 LNHNV and CDR2 YYDKDF come from the germline V gene (reference sequence). The CDR3 has 16 residues. J gave up 7 bases and V 5 bases, and 13 bases lay outside the gene matches. This chain connects TRBV15 to TRBJ2-1, with TRBD2 identical over 8 bases. Specimen: naive CD4+ T cells sorted from blood. Subset specified: CD45RA+ positively selected. The clonotype comes from a man aged 25-45 years in good health. CDR3 in amino acids: CATSRPPSGSFNEQFF. For the CDR3, the DNA is TGTGCCACCAGCCGCCCCCCCAGCGGGAGTTTTAATGAGCAGTTCTTC. Variable domain in full (rest from reference TRBV15 and TRBJ2-1): DAMVIQNPRYQVTQFGKPVTLSCSQTLNHNVMYWYQQKSSQAPKLLFHYYDKDFNNEADTPDNFQSRRPNTSFCFLDIRSPGLGDTAMYLCATSRPPSGSFNEQFFGPGTRLTVL.